Detailed here is one TCR beta chain. Its specificity is not known. This entry is derived from a study of shared clonotypes between healthy human individuals. Across the study: Samples came from a couple of female and a few male donors aged 18 to 49. Notes on the study in general: In the sorted subsets, rarefaction showed sequencing was incomplete despite large depth. Clonotypes shared by all four sorted-subset donors had higher generation probabilities than non-shared clonotypes.

V shed 10 bases, J shed 4 bases, and the junction held 8 bases outside the gene matches. This CDR3 comprises 14 residues. The germline V gene has CDR1 ENHRY and CDR2 SYGVKD. The data were produced by immunoSEQ multiplex PCR, yet TCRdb's version contains in-frame clones alone and is incomplete. The sample lists about 690,000 clones, 90% occurring once. Material: memory CD8+ T cells from PBMCs. Subset specified: CD45RO+ cells pooled with CCR7-negative TemRA cells. The source of this sequence is a man younger than 30 in good health. Some clones in this sample may be carry-over from other donors' samples. The rearrangement uses TRBV10-3 and TRBJ2-1; TRBD2 matches 9 bases. The CDR3 nucleotides are TGTGCCACTCAGCGCGGGGGGGGATACAATGAGCAGTTCTTC. This translates into CATQRGGGYNEQFF.